Included here is one TCR beta chain sequence, with context. Using immunoSEQ multiplex PCR, the repertoire was profiled, and TCRdb retains in-frame clones only, with some absent. The data show approximately 260,000 clones, 75% to 90% seen once. V was cut by 4 bases and J by 10 bases, with 15 bases left in between. Germline V gene lookup returns CDR1 SGHNT and CDR2 YYREEE (reference sequence). The CDR3 contains 14 residues. The source of the sample is a study of blood T cell repertoires in COVID-19. This sequence joins TRBV5-4 and TRBJ1-6; D possibly corresponds to TRBD1 (6 bases). The sequence derives from a woman in her 70s with COVID-19, enrolled during active disease. The sequencing sample was made of peripheral blood. The CDR3 loop is CASSLQGSDSPLHF. CDR3 nucleotides: TGTGCCAGCAGCCTACAGGGCTCAGACTCACCCCTCCACTTT.